A selection of T cell receptor beta chains follows, all from one sample in a study of blood T cell dynamics during melanoma immunotherapy. Sequencing was performed with immunoSEQ multiplex PCR; in TCRdb, only in-frame clones are kept and a portion is missing. The sample carries about 14,000 clones, around 86% recorded once. Sequenced material: blood, taken from a patient treated with checkpoint blockade. These receptors came from a human donor with melanoma. CDR3s include the opening cysteine and the closing phenylalanine or tryptophan. The D gene is left open where the match is weak. Rows give clone size only sometimes, using once, few, many, or a class for an expanded clone.

NA	TRBV10-3	TRBJ1-1	once	TGTGCCATCAGGACAGATCCAATGCACACTGAAGCTTTCTTT	CAIRTDPMHTEAFF
NA	TRBV6-5	TRBJ2-5	NA	TGTGCCAGCAGTTACTCCGCGGGTACGGGGACCCAGTACTTC	CASSYSAGTGTQYF
NA	TRBV13	TRBJ1-2	NA	TGTGCCAGCAGCTTACTTACACGTCAGTCCTATGGCTACACCTTC	CASSLLTRQSYGYTF
NA	TRBV7-2	TRBJ2-7	NA	TGTGCCAGCAGCTTAATAGGGACGGAGCAGTACTTC	CASSLIGTEQYF
NA	TRBV15	TRBJ1-3	NA	TGTGCCACCAGCAGAGATCGAGGGGTATCTGGAAACACCATATATTTT	CATSRDRGVSGNTIYF
NA	TRBV12-5	TRBJ2-7	NA	TGTGCTAGTGGTTTCACAGGGTCCGGCGAGCAGTACTTC	CASGFTGSGEQYF
TRBD1	TRBV2	TRBJ2-1	NA	TGTGCCAGCAGTGAAGGGGGACAGATATACAATGAGCAGTTCTTC	CASSEGGQIYNEQFF
NA	TRBV7-3	TRBJ2-5	NA	TGTGCCAGCAGCTTAGGGGTTAACCAAGAGACCCAGTACTTC	CASSLGVNQETQYF
NA	TRBV27	TRBJ1-4	NA	TGTGCCAGCAGCCCCCCGGGGCCTAATGAAAAACTGTTTTTT	CASSPPGPNEKLFF
NA	TRBV5-1	TRBJ1-3	NA	TGCGCCAGCAGCCAAACGGGACGGGCAAGCTCTGGAAACACCATATATTTT	CASSQTGRASSGNTIYF
TRBD1	TRBV5-1	TRBJ2-1	NA	TGCGCCAGCAGCGGGGGACAGTCGAGCTCCTACAATGAGCAGTTCTTC	CASSGGQSSSYNEQFF
NA	TRBV5-4	TRBJ2-5	NA	TGTGCCAGCAGCTTGTTCCAGAAAGGAGAGACCCAGTACTTC	CASSLFQKGETQYF
NA	TRBV19	TRBJ1-2	once	TGTGCCAGTACCTTCCTCTCCGCAGGCGACTATGGCTACACCTTC	CASTFLSAGDYGYTF
TRBD1	TRBV5-1	TRBJ2-7	NA	TGCGCCAGCAGCTTGGCAGGGGGCGCTTTCTACGAGCAGTACTTC	CASSLAGGAFYEQYF
NA	TRBV5-1	TRBJ1-3	NA	TGCGCCAGCAGCTCTGGTCAGGGAGGTGGAAACACCATATATTTT	CASSSGQGGGNTIYF
TRBD1	TRBV28	TRBJ1-1	NA	TGTGCCAGCAGTCCGGGACAGGGGGCCACTGAAGCTTTCTTT	CASSPGQGATEAFF
NA	TRBV5-4	TRBJ2-7	once	TGTGCCAGCAGCTTGGGAGGGTCCAGCTCCTACGAGCAGTACTTC	CASSLGGSSSYEQYF
TRBD1	TRBV6-6	TRBJ2-1	NA	TGTGCCAGCAGTGTGGACAGGGGTGGTAATGAGCAGTTCTTC	CASSVDRGGNEQFF
NA	TRBV18	TRBJ1-5	NA	TGTGCCAGCTCACAGGACCCCCAAAGCAATCAGCCCCAGCATTTT	CASSQDPQSNQPQHF
TRBD1	TRBV7-9	TRBJ2-2	NA	TGTGGTACCGGGACAGTCACCGGGGAGCTGTTTTTT	CGTGTVTGELFF
NA	TRBV2	TRBJ1-5	NA	TGTGCCAGCACTTCAATTCCCGCGGGGCCCCAGCATTTT	CASTSIPAGPQHF
TRBD2	TRBV30	TRBJ2-2	NA	TGTGCCTGGAGTGAGCTAGCGGGGGCTAACACCGGGGAGCTGTTTTTT	CAWSELAGANTGELFF
NA	TRBV6-1	TRBJ1-2	NA	TGTGCCAGCAGGAAAGAGGGGCAAGATGGCTACACCTTC	CASRKEGQDGYTF
NA	TRBV7-9	TRBJ1-4	once	TGTGCCAGCAGCTTCGGTCAGGGCAATGAAAAACTGTTTTTT	CASSFGQGNEKLFF
NA	TRBV5-1	TRBJ2-5	NA	TGCGCCAGCAGGCTTGCCGGGCGCTGGGAGACCCAGTACTTC	CASRLAGRWETQYF
NA	TRBV11-2	TRBJ2-2	NA	TGTGCCAGCAGGGCAGGGGAAACCGGGGAGCTGTTTTTT	CASRAGETGELFF
NA	TRBV7-9	TRBJ1-6	NA	TGTGCCAGCAGCTTAGCGTCTGGGTTCGGGAGTTCACCCCTCCACTTT	CASSLASGFGSSPLHF
NA	TRBV6-6	TRBJ1-5	NA	TGTGCCAGCAGTTACTCGAACATTCAGCAGCCCCAGCATTTT	CASSYSNIQQPQHF
NA	TRBV30	TRBJ1-1	NA	TGTGCCTGGAGTGATCACGGAGGGCGTGAAGCTTTCTTT	CAWSDHGGREAFF
NA	TRBV11-2	TRBJ1-1	NA	TGTGCCAGCAGCCTTTTCAACCGGGAAGCGCCTTACACTGAAGCTTTCTTT	CASSLFNREAPYTEAFF
TRBD1	TRBV10-3	TRBJ1-6	NA	TGTGCCATCAATACAGGGGGCCTTAATTCACCCCTCCACTTT	CAINTGGLNSPLHF
NA	TRBV7-9	TRBJ1-5	NA	TGTGCCAGCAGCGACACAGGGAGAGGGCAGCCCCAGCATTTT	CASSDTGRGQPQHF
NA	TRBV6-1	TRBJ1-2	NA	TGTGCCAGCAAGACAGTTAACTATGGCTACACCTTC	CASKTVNYGYTF
NA	TRBV7-2	TRBJ1-5	NA	TGTGCCAGCAGCTATTGGGGGGTTAGTCAGCCCCAGCATTTT	CASSYWGVSQPQHF
NA	TRBV27	TRBJ1-6	few	TGTGCCAGCAGCCTCTACCGGGACACCCATAATTCACCCCTCCACTTT	CASSLYRDTHNSPLHF
TRBD1	TRBV7-6	TRBJ2-3	NA	TGTGCCAGCAGCTTAGCGACAGGGGGCTCGAGAGATACGCAGTATTTT	CASSLATGGSRDTQYF